The entry below gives a single T cell receptor beta chain sequence along with its context. The target of this receptor is not known. The junction does not match germline at one end; this may be a read error. The data were obtained in a study of read filtering for tumor transcriptome and immune sequencing (dated by TCRdb to between 2020 and 2021). Looking at the study overall: Of the patients in the cohort, approximately 17 were male and over twelve were female, and their mean age was around 66 years, with a range of 47 to 80. By revised international staging, about 8 patients were R-ISS I, 15 to 20 were R-ISS II and 6 or 7 were R-ISS III. After DNase treatment, whole-transcriptome libraries were prepared with the TruSeq RNA Access Library Prep Kit. Per sample, about 3.5 to 10.27 million TCR-region mapped reads were obtained with IR-seq, compared with only about 80 to 1,400 with RNA-seq. Using the same bone marrow samples, the study compared TCR repertoires obtained by targeted immune repertoire sequencing with those obtained by bulk whole-transcriptome sequencing. One main goal was a read-filtering strategy for immune repertoire data, in particular deciding whether clonotypes backed by only one read should be removed. What the research found in general, with its limitations: Removing single-read clonotypes increased the correlation between IR-seq and RNA-seq shared clonotype proportions. In IR-seq, roughly 79% of clonotypes but approximately 3.2% of total reads were represented by single-read clonotypes, whereas in RNA-seq, around 75% of clonotypes and approximately 45% of reads were represented by single-read clonotypes. Compared with RNA-seq, IR-seq captured clonotypes at much greater depth and more reliably, and a smaller IR-seq throughput was enough to identify most of the shared clonotypes. The sorted CD138-negative fraction was a mixed bone marrow immune population, not purified T cells.

TCR libraries were constructed from approximately 390 ng RNA using the Immunoverse kit, and molecular barcoded adaptors covering alpha/delta and beta/gamma chains were employed. TCR library preparation used the same RNA that went into transcriptome sequencing. Sequencing of TCR libraries was carried out on an Illumina HiSeq 4000 with 2 x 150 cycles. The study's own analysis went as follows. Using MiXCR, which included quality filtering and error correction, TCR reads were aligned to human V, D, J and C references and then assembled into CDR3 clonotypes. Clonotype counts and gene usage diversity were analyzed with the tcR package in R. For inspection of raw mapping reads, RNA-seq reads were mapped by STAR aligner version 2.5.3a onto GRCh37 of the human genome. To test how sequencing depth affects detected clonotypes, IR-seq fastq files were randomly downsampled with Seqtk 1.3. TCRdb trimmed the raw reads at Q25, called clones with MiXCR and kept productive beta chains. Each entry is one CDR3 protein sequence, shown with its most common DNA and genes. Here the V and J calls rest on TCRdb's processing, not on the authors' analysis. In all, the sample holds approximately 45,000 distinct CDR3 sequences, and around 20% of those were seen once. 30% to 45% of the sample is held by the ten biggest clonotypes.

Inclusive of the bounding cysteine and phenylalanine, the CDR3 is 13 residues long. Only the CDR3 portion is preserved as DNA: 39 bases, with reading frame beginning at the first base. From a lookup of the germline V gene, CDR1 and CDR2 are SGHRS and YFSETQ. Each patient had bone marrow sampled at the time of active disease. Isolation of bone marrow mononuclear cells was performed by Ficoll-Hypaque density gradient centrifugation. To remove myeloma plasma cells, the cells were labeled with CD138 magnetic microbeads on a MACS separator, and CD138-negative cells were then collected by negative selection. Flow cytometry with CD138 antibodies on an Attune NxT was used to check how pure the isolated cells were. Total RNA was extracted with TRIzol reagent and quantified with a NanoDrop spectrophotometer. For each patient, paired RNA-seq and IR-seq were run on the CD138-negative bone marrow sample from that patient.

The sequence was collected from a donor aged 40 or older with multiple myeloma. The sequenced material came from a population of CD138-negative cells sorted from bone marrow. The cell subset or site label, as the study defines it: bone marrow mononuclear cells depleted of CD138+ plasma/myeloma cells by negative magnetic selection. Here the chain combines TRBV5-1 and TRBJ2-5, with a weak D call of TRBD1 (6 bases match). The encoded CDR3 is CASILRGDETQYF. At the DNA level, the sequence is TGCGCGAGCATCCTCAGGGGTGACGAGACCCAGTACTTC.